This note documents a single T cell receptor beta chain sequence. Its specificity is unknown. Germline V gene data show CDR1 as KGHSH and CDR2 as LQKENI. The CDR3 has 13 residues. Trimming took off 1 base at V and 8 bases at J, with 11 bases between the two ends. This sample is drawn from a study of beta chain features in type 1 diabetes. Study overall: Analysis included 100 million to 110 million sorted cells drawn from all samples.

Expressed TCRB transcripts got sequenced, as all isolated RNA was reverse transcribed. For naive, central memory and regulatory T cell samples, reads averaged roughly 3.7 million. Here immunoSEQ multiplex PCR was the method, and the copy in TCRdb shows in-frame clones only, minus some. Here the sample spans roughly 400,000 clones, approximately 15% being singletons. The study, taken as a whole, reports: Resolution of whether HLA type affects TCRB rearrangement was not achieved here.

The chain carries TRBV18 and TRBJ1-2; perhaps TRBD1 as D (5 bases). The sequence came from a man in his thirties or forties in good health. The specimen was naive CD4+ T cells from blood. CDR3 in DNA: TGTGCCAGCTCACCACGACAGCACGAGGGCTACACCTTC. Translated, it gives CASSPRQHEGYTF.